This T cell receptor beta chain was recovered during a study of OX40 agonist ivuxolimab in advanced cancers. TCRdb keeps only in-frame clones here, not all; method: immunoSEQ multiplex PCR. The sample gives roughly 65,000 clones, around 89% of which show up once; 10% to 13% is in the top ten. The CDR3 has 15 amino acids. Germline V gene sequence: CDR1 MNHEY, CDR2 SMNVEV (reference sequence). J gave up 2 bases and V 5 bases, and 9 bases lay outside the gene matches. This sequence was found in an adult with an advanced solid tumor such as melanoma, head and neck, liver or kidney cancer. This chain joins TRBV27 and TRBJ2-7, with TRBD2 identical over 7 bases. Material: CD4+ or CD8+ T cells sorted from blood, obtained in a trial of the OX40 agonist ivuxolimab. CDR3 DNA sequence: TGTGCCAGCAGTGCCCTCGGAGCGGGAACCTACGAGCAGTACTTC. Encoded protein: CASSALGAGTYEQYF.